These 18 T cell receptor beta chains were sequenced from one sample in a study of blood T cells in healthy people across ages. A J-beta primer mix and a sample-barcoded 5' primer were used in a second PCR of roughly 6 to 11 cycles. TCRdb passed the 5' RACE reads through MiXCR, listing each CDR3 protein once. The table has 1.4 million or so distinct CDR3 sequences, 40% to 45% seen once. The sample consisted of blood. The receptors originated from a woman between 18 and 30 years old in good health.

The rearrangement joins TRBV6-2 or TRBV6-3 to TRBJ2-1; D is ambiguous. Germline V CDR1 and CDR2: MNHEY, SVGEGT. This CDR3 comprises 15 residues. Trimming removed 5 bases from V and 0 bases from J, with 11 bases in between. The CDR3 coding sequence is TGTGCCAGCAGTACGACGGATAGCTCCTACAATGAGCAGTTCTTC. Translation: CASSTTDSSYNEQFF.

The genes are TRBV5-4 and TRBJ2-3; tentatively, D is TRBD2 (6 bases). Germline V lookup: CDR1 SGHNT, CDR2 YYREEE (reference sequence). V was clipped by 2 bases and J by 3 bases, with 13 bases between them. This CDR3 has 15 residues. For the CDR3, the DNA is TGTGCCAGCAGCTTTCCCGGGACTGAGACAGATACGCAGTATTTT. As protein: CASSFPGTETDTQYF.

The V gene is TRBV12-3 or TRBV12-4, the J gene TRBJ2-5; 8 bases are a match to TRBD2. J lost 5 bases, V lost 4 bases, and 12 bases had no gene match. This CDR3 contains 16 residues. In DNA, the CDR3 is TGTGCCAGCAGTTCCTCTCGCGGGGGGCCAATTGAGACCCAGTACTTC. Its protein product is CASSSSRGGPIETQYF.

This clonotype was seen many times. The genes are TRBV7-2 and TRBJ1-5, with D possibly TRBD1 on 5 matching bases. Trimming stripped 6 bases from V and 6 bases from J, with 9 bases between. Germline V gives CDR1 SGHTA, CDR2 FQGNSA. CDR3 size: 12 residues. CDR3 loop: CASSLRGQPQHF. The CDR3 nucleotides read TGTGCCAGCAGTTTAAGGGGTCAGCCCCAGCATTTT.

The chain joins TRBV21-1 to TRBJ1-2. TRBV21-1 is reported as a pseudogene. The CDR3 spans 15 residues. The CDR3 loop reads CASSTRHPPNYGYTF. The CDR3 region has the DNA TGTGCCAGCAGCACCCGACACCCACCTAACTATGGCTACACCTTC.

The genes are TRBV7-2 and TRBJ1-2; D perhaps matches TRBD1 (5 bases). The CDR3 runs to 15 residues. V lost 3 bases, J lost 2 bases, and 13 bases lay in between. CDR1 is SGHTA and CDR2 is FQGNSA in the germline V gene. CDR3 loop: CASSFPLAGNYGYTF. DNA of the CDR3: TGTGCCAGCAGCTTCCCCCTGGCAGGGAACTATGGCTACACCTTC.

The rearrangement links TRBV6-6 to TRBJ2-2; D is unclear. The CDR3 is made up of 12 amino acids. The V gene's germline CDR1 is MNHNY and CDR2 SVGAGI (reference sequence). Trimming shortened V by 8 bases and J by 4 bases, and 8 bases separated the two germline ends. The CDR3 is CASELGTGELFF. CDR3 DNA sequence: TGTGCCAGCGAGTTGGGCACCGGGGAGCTGTTTTTT.

This clonotype was seen repeatedly, ten times or more. J is TRBJ1-5 and V is TRBV27, with a tentative D call TRBD1 (5 bases). There are 14 residues in the CDR3. The germline V gene encodes CDR1 MNHEY and CDR2 SMNVEV (reference sequence). V was shortened by 5 bases and J by 3 bases, with 11 bases between the two germline ends. The CDR3 bases are TGTGCCAGCAGTAAGGGACCGATCAATCAGCCCCAGCATTTT. It specifies CASSKGPINQPQHF.

This clonotype was seen only a few times. V and J are TRBV7-9 and TRBJ1-1; D unclear. CDR3 length: 15 amino acids. The V and J ends lost 4 bases and 5 bases respectively, with 17 bases between them. CDR1 is SEHNR and CDR2 is FQNEAQ in the germline V gene (reference sequence). For the CDR3, the DNA is TGTGCCAGCAGCTCCCTCGGAGGCCGTGGAACTGAAGCTTTCTTT. Its protein is CASSSLGGRGTEAFF.

The chain employs TRBV12-3 or TRBV12-4 and TRBJ2-1; 10 bases agree with TRBD1. This CDR3 region has 14 residues. Trimming at V came to 5 bases and at J to 5 bases, leaving 3 bases not matched to a gene. CDR3 in DNA: TGTGCCAGCAGTCCCGGACAGGGGGACAATGAGCAGTTCTTC. Its protein is CASSPGQGDNEQFF.

A few counts support this clonotype. The chain is built from TRBV20-1 and TRBJ2-7; 13 bases fit TRBD2. V lost 4 bases and J lost 2; bases outside the gene matches: 11. The CDR3 has 17 amino acids. CDR1 is DFQATT, CDR2 SNEGSKA, per germline (reference sequence). The CDR3 DNA reads as TGCAGTGCTACCTCCACAAAAACTAGCGGGAGGGCCTACGAGCAGTACTTC. This sequence encodes CSATSTKTSGRAYEQYF.

The sample holds many counts of this clonotype. The gene calls are TRBV6-5 and TRBJ1-5; no clear D. Germline CDR1 MNHEY, CDR2 SVGAGI. The CDR3 is 13 amino acids. Trimming shortened V by 2 bases and J by 7 bases, and 9 bases separated the two germline ends. The CDR3 is CASSYGSNQPQHF. Here the CDR3 DNA reads TGTGCCAGCAGTTACGGGTCCAACCAGCCCCAGCATTTT.

The gene calls are TRBV20-1 and TRBJ2-7; 8 bases map to TRBD2. This CDR3 spans 19 amino acids. The germline V gene encodes CDR1 DFQATT and CDR2 SNEGSKA (reference sequence). V lost 0 bases to trimming and J lost 7 bases; unmatched junction nucleotides: 23. CDR3 bases: TGCAGTGCTAGAGATTTCAGAACTAGCGGCGATAGTTCCTACAATGAGCAGTACTTC. Amino acid sequence: CSARDFRTSGDSSYNEQYF.

The gene calls are TRBV29-1 and TRBJ1-1; D gene ambiguous. The CDR3 consists of 13 residues. Germline CDR1 SQVTM, CDR2 ANQGSEA. Trimming pared 4 bases from V and 0 bases from J, leaving 9 bases between. The CDR3 region has the DNA TGCAGCGTTGCGGCACAGCTGAACACTGAAGCTTTCTTT. It encodes CSVAAQLNTEAFF.

This clonotype has more than one count but fewer than ten. V gene TRBV7-2 combines with J gene TRBJ2-4; a weak D match, TRBD2 (5 bases). The CDR3 has 13 amino acids. V lost 5 bases and J 9 bases, leaving 14 bases between the germline ends. From germline, CDR1 is SGHTA and CDR2 FQGNSA. The CDR3, as DNA: TGTGCCAGCAGCCGACCGGGTCTAGCCATTCAGTACTTC. Amino acid sequence: CASSRPGLAIQYF.

This sequence joins TRBV12-3 or TRBV12-4 and TRBJ2-5; possibly TRBD2 for D (6 bases). CDR3 length equals 13 residues. The V gene lost 8 bases and the J gene lost 9 bases, with 19 bases spanning the gap. CDR3 loop: CASGLARQRAQYF. The CDR3 DNA reads TGTGCCAGCGGGCTAGCGCGCCAAAGGGCCCAGTACTTC.

The chain has TRBV15 and TRBJ2-7, with D unresolved. TRBJ2-5 matches the DNA end more closely, so the J call is doubtful. The CDR3 is made up of 11 amino acids. Germline-derived CDR1 and CDR2 are LNHNV and YYDKDF (reference sequence). CDR3 amino acids: CATQMVETQYF. CDR3 DNA sequence: TGTGCCACCCAGATGGTGGAGACCCAGTACTTC.

The chain joins TRBV28 to TRBJ2-1; 15 bases match TRBD2. The CDR3 runs to 19 residues. The V and J ends lost 4 bases and 0 bases, in that order; junction bases with no gene match: 7. CDR1 and CDR2 from the germline V gene are MDHEN and SYDVKM. CDR3 residues: CASSSTWTSGRGSYNEQFF. The CDR3 DNA follows: TGTGCCAGCAGTTCTACCTGGACTAGCGGGAGGGGCTCCTACAATGAGCAGTTCTTC.